One TCR beta chain is described in this entry. Its recognized antigen is unknown. Qualities for individual bases were not recorded, and no much larger clone is one base off. These data are taken from a study of siplizumab effects on memory and regulatory T cells (dated by TCRdb to between 2019 and 2020). Regarding the complete study: The study examined how the anti-CD2 antibody siplizumab affects alloreactive T-cell subsets in allogeneic mixed lymphocyte reactions built from human PBMCs.

CDR1 and CDR2 (LNHDA, SQIVND) derive from the germline V gene (reference sequence). The CDR3 covers 13 residues, taking in both the cysteine and the phenylalanine. CDR3 DNA only is kept here, 39 bases in frame from base 1. V is cut by 5 bases and J by 2 bases, and the space between the germline ends is 9 bases. Sorted unstimulated T cells and proliferating T cells recovered from mixed lymphocyte reactions underwent TCRbeta CDR3 sequencing. Fresh whole blood from 9 to 11 HLA-typed healthy donors was used to isolate PBMCs. Unstimulated CD4+ regulatory T cells were FACS-sorted to map the origin of alloreactive clones. Study-wide findings and limitations: The cumulative frequency of alloreactive sequences traceable to unstimulated CD4+ memory T cells was significantly reduced by siplizumab. The suppressive function of proliferating Tregs from siplizumab cultures was not functionally confirmed. In reactions with siplizumab, an average of roughly 69% of mappable alloreactive CD4+ clones were Treg-derived, compared with roughly 27% in control reactions. Unstimulated naive T cells appeared more diverse than memory T cells, and naive cells seemed to contribute substantially to the alloresponse. Because sequences at frequencies below about 10^-5 were poorly captured, only a minor fraction of alloreactive clones could be mapped back to unstimulated subsets. For roughly 75-97% of proliferating CD4+ or CD8+ clones, no naive or memory phenotype could be assigned.

The method was the immunoSEQ multiplex PCR assay. Roughly 100,000 TCR templates per sample were assayed by the deep sequencing platform. Genomic DNA extracted from sorted T cells was used for TCRbeta CDR3 sequencing. As for the authors' bioinformatics: The R programming language was used for clonal analysis of the TCRbeta CDR3 data. Alloreactive CD4+ and CD8+ clones were identified by comparing unstimulated samples to CFSE-low samples taken after the reaction. Regulatory or non-regulatory origin of alloreactive CD4+ clones was assigned by matching sequences to the sorted unstimulated Treg and non-Treg repertoires. TCRdb holds this immuneACCESS table with in-frame rearrangements only. Some clones are missing; in checked studies, unresolved V genes explain under half, and the rest has no known cause. V and J calls and clone size are as listed in that table; D and trimming were resolved from the DNA. This sample has approximately 110,000 clones in its table, and about 90% of those were observed once. The ten largest clones take up approximately 0.73% of the sample.

Sequenced input: Tregs sorted from blood. The V and J segments used are TRBV19 and TRBJ2-5; the D gene is unclear. This receptor was obtained from a human donor in good health. The CDR3: CASSLLLQETQYF. The base sequence is TGTGCCAGTAGTCTTTTATTACAAGAGACCCAGTACTTC.